This T cell receptor beta chain was sequenced for a study of T cell changes during pregnancy in multiple sclerosis. Unmatched junction bases numbered 8, after V lost 0 bases and J lost 0 bases. CDR3 length equals 17 residues. CDR1 is SGHAT, CDR2 FQNNGV, per germline. Generated by immunoSEQ multiplex PCR, the TCRdb table keeps only in-frame clones and is missing some. The profile covers 75,000 to 95,000 clones, with almost 95% appearing a single time and approximately 2% taken by the ten largest. Here the sequenced sample was peripheral blood, taken after pregnancy. The TCR comes from a female donor with multiple sclerosis, enrolled in a pregnancy study. The chain is built from TRBV11-2 and TRBJ2-7, with 7 bases identical to TRBD1. In nucleotides, the CDR3 is TGTGCCAGCAGCTTAGATCCGACAGGGATCGGCTCCTACGAGCAGTACTTC. The encoded protein is CASSLDPTGIGSYEQYF.